Listed here are 24 T cell receptor beta chains from one sample, sequenced in a study of human T cells and chemical hapten exposure. Indicated time point: patch test 2, 6 weeks after DPC sensitization. Indicated treatment: therapeutic diphenylcyclopropenone sensitization with weekly scalp DPC. Via MiXCR, TCRdb re-called the RACE reads, giving one row per CDR3 protein. The table records over 85,000 distinct CDR3 sequences, about 9.3% of them present only once. This specimen consisted of whole blood, obtained in connection with sensitization to the hapten diphenylcyclopropenone (DPC). These receptors were obtained from a woman aged 40 to 49 with alopecia areata. Some clones in this sample may be carry-over from other donors' samples.

This clonotype was detected many times. V is TRBV18 and J is TRBJ2-3; D remains ambiguous. Per the germline V gene, CDR1 is KGHSH and CDR2 is LQKENI. The V gene lost 3 bases and the J gene lost 6 bases, with 10 bases spanning the gap. The CDR3 is 13 amino acids. The CDR3 bases are TGTGCCAGCTCACCTGATGAGGCCGATACGCAGTATTTT. Its translation is CASSPDEADTQYF.

This clonotype has ten or more counts. The V call is TRBV10-3, the J call TRBJ2-1, with a possible D match to TRBD1 (7 bases). The CDR3 length is 15 residues. In germline, CDR1 is ENHRY, CDR2 SYGVKD. Trimming removed 6 bases at V and 5 bases at J, with 17 bases between. CDR3: CAISFRTGGNNEQFF. In DNA form, the CDR3 reads TGTGCCATCAGCTTTAGGACAGGAGGGAACAATGAGCAGTTCTTC.

The chain carries TRBV28 and TRBJ2-2; no clear D gene. Trimming shortened V by 3 bases and J by 7 bases, and 6 bases separated the two germline ends. CDR1 and CDR2 from the germline V gene are MDHEN and SYDVKM. The CDR3 spans 12 residues. CDR3 residues: CASSFVGGELFF. CDR3 DNA: TGTGCCAGCAGTTTTGTGGGCGGGGAGCTGTTTTTT.

The table lists this clonotype with a few counts. The chain carries TRBV10-3 and TRBJ1-3; D is ambiguous. CDR3 size: 14 residues. Trimming cost V 4 bases and J 4 bases, with 11 bases left between them. Germline V CDR1 and CDR2: ENHRY, SYGVKD. The CDR3 loop reads CAISGTGSGNTIYF. The CDR3 DNA sequence: TGTGCCATCAGTGGGACCGGGTCGGGAAACACCATATATTTT.

A few counts support this clonotype. The chain recombines TRBV7-2 with TRBJ2-3, with TRBD2 matching 8 bases. J lost 6 bases, V lost 5 bases, and 10 bases had no gene match. Germline-derived CDR1 and CDR2 are SGHTA and FQGNSA. The CDR3 sequence is 15 residues long. CDR3 nucleotide sequence: TGTGCCAGCAGCAAAGATTGGACTAGCAGCGATACGCAGTATTTT. This gives the protein CASSKDWTSSDTQYF.

The chain combines TRBV5-6 with TRBJ2-3; the D is unclear. The V gene's germline CDR1 is SGHDT and CDR2 YYEEEE. Trimming pared 3 bases from V and 4 bases from J, leaving 15 bases between. The CDR3 has 15 residues. DNA for the CDR3: TGTGCCAGCAGCTCGTTCACCCGTGCTGCAGATACGCAGTATTTT. It yields the protein CASSSFTRAADTQYF.

This clonotype showed up just a few times. The gene calls are TRBV10-3 and TRBJ2-2, with 8 bases identical to TRBD1. There are 17 residues in the CDR3. Germline CDR1 is ENHRY and CDR2 is SYGVKD. With V trimmed by 7 bases and J by 2 bases, 12 bases remained unmatched. As DNA, the CDR3 is TGTGCCATCAAAGGGACAGGCCGAAATAGTAACACCGGGGAGCTGTTTTTT. Its protein is CAIKGTGRNSNTGELFF.

In its sample, this clonotype was seen many times. The genes are TRBV14 and TRBJ2-5; TRBD2 matches at 7 bases. J was trimmed by 7 bases and V by 4 bases; bases with no gene match: 6. The CDR3 consists of 13 residues. The germline V gene has CDR1 SGHDN and CDR2 FVKESK. The CDR3 loop is CASSRSGSGTQYF. The DNA for the CDR3 is TGTGCCAGCAGCCGTAGCGGGTCGGGGACCCAGTACTTC.

This clonotype showed up just a few times. The gene calls are TRBV30 and TRBJ2-2, with D tentatively TRBD1 (6 bases). CDR3 size: 14 residues. In germline, CDR1 is GTSNPN, CDR2 SVGIG (reference sequence). The V end lost 4 bases, the J end lost 2 bases, and 11 bases lay between the germline ends. DNA for the CDR3: TGTGCCTGGACGGGACAAATAAACACCGGGGAGCTGTTTTTT. Its protein product is CAWTGQINTGELFF.

The chain employs TRBV5-1 and TRBJ2-4; the match to TRBD2 covers 7 bases. Germline lookup yields CDR1 SGHRS and CDR2 YFSETQ. This CDR3 comprises 12 residues. J lost 9 bases, V lost 4 bases, and 4 bases had no gene match. This CDR3 reads CASSREVGIQYF. DNA for the CDR3: TGCGCCAGCAGCCGGGAGGTTGGCATTCAGTACTTC.

The rearrangement joins TRBV5-5 to TRBJ2-7; D gene uncertain. The CDR3 has 14 amino acids. Germline V gene data show CDR1 as SGHKS and CDR2 as YYEKEE (reference sequence). V lost 3 bases, J lost 3 bases, and 13 bases lay in between. The CDR3 DNA reads TGTGCCAGCAGCTATCAGGTTCTCCACTACGAGCAGTACTTC. It encodes CASSYQVLHYEQYF.

The chain combines TRBV4-3 with TRBJ2-1, with D possibly matching TRBD1 (5 bases). The V gene's germline CDR1 is LGHNA and CDR2 YSLEER. CDR3 length equals 15 residues. V shed 0 bases and J shed 0 bases, with 6 bases lying between them. The CDR3 loop reads CASSQDQGSYNEQFF. CDR3 in DNA: TGCGCCAGCAGCCAAGATCAGGGCTCCTACAATGAGCAGTTCTTC.

The chain combines TRBV4-1 with TRBJ2-2, with D uncertain. V lost 3 bases to trimming and J lost 2 bases, with 13 bases between them. The CDR3 runs to 16 residues. Germline V gene lookup returns CDR1 MGHRA and CDR2 YSYEKL. CDR3 sequence: CASSHPLGPNTGELFF. DNA of the CDR3: TGCGCCAGCAGCCATCCCCTCGGACCTAACACCGGGGAGCTGTTTTTT.

Many counts were recorded for this clonotype. This chain uses TRBV5-4 with TRBJ2-3, with a possible D match to TRBD2 (5 bases). This CDR3 spans 15 amino acids. With 0 bases removed from V and 4 bases from J, the gap between germline ends came to 12 bases. The germline V gene encodes CDR1 SGHNT and CDR2 YYREEE (reference sequence). The CDR3 coding sequence is TGTGCCAGCAGCTTGGAGACGGGATCATCAGATACGCAGTATTTT. Translating gives CASSLETGSSDTQYF.

This clonotype was observed a few times. The V call is TRBV20-1, the J call TRBJ2-6, with a possible D match to TRBD2 (5 bases). The CDR3 has 14 residues. Germline CDR1 DFQATT, CDR2 SNEGSKA (reference sequence). Trimming cost V 5 bases and J 2 bases, with 10 bases left between them. DNA of the CDR3: TGCAGTGCTCCTAGGACTGCTGGGGCCAACGTCCTGACTTTC. This encodes CSAPRTAGANVLTF.

This clonotype was recorded many times. The V gene is TRBV6-2 or TRBV6-3, the J gene TRBJ2-3; D call uncertain. V was shortened by 6 bases and J by 0 bases, with 7 bases between the two germline ends. Germline V CDR1 and CDR2: MNHEY, SVGEGT. The CDR3 covers 13 residues. The CDR3 DNA reads TGTGCCAGCAGCCAGCTAAGCACAGATACGCAGTATTTT. Translating it yields CASSQLSTDTQYF.

This clonotype was seen only a few times. CDR3 in amino acids: CASSLVSHQYHISGANVLTF. CDR3 bases: TGTGCCAGCAGCTTAGTATCCCACCAGTACCACATCTCTGGGGCCAACGTCCTGACTTTC. The V gene is TRBV7-2, the J gene TRBJ2-6; D remains unclear. Germline CDR1 reads SGHTA; CDR2 reads FQGNSA. V was trimmed by 1 base and J by 0 bases, leaving 19 bases between them. The CDR3 sequence is 20 residues long.

This clonotype was detected many times. The V call is TRBV6-2 or TRBV6-3, the J call TRBJ2-3, with 9 bases lining up with TRBD1. Germline CDR1 reads MNHEY; CDR2 reads SVGEGT. V lost 5 bases to trimming and J lost 4 bases; unmatched junction nucleotides: 7. The CDR3 has 15 amino acids. This CDR3 is CASSVQGAGADTQYF. DNA for the CDR3: TGTGCCAGCAGTGTACAGGGGGCTGGCGCAGATACGCAGTATTTT.

In its sample, this clonotype was seen many times. V is TRBV20-1 and J is TRBJ2-7, with D perhaps given as TRBD1 or TRBD2 (6 bases each). CDR3 length equals 16 residues. Germline loops: CDR1 DFQATT, CDR2 SNEGSKA (reference sequence). V was clipped by 3 bases and J by 2 bases, with 20 bases between them. The CDR3 loop reads CSASARGGTSTYEQYF. CDR3 DNA: TGCAGTGCTAGTGCCAGGGGCGGGACGTCCACCTACGAGCAGTACTTC.

Many counts were recorded for this clonotype. J is TRBJ2-7 and V is TRBV7-2; no clear D gene. Germline V lookup: CDR1 SGHTA, CDR2 FQGNSA. Trimming shortened V by 5 bases and J by 6 bases, and 14 bases separated the two germline ends. The length of the CDR3 is 13 residues. The CDR3 DNA is TGTGCCAGCAGCCCCAGGATTGTCGGCGAGCAGTACTTC. Residues: CASSPRIVGEQYF.

The V gene is TRBV12-3 or TRBV12-4, the J gene TRBJ2-5; 8 bases are shared with TRBD2. The V gene end was trimmed by 5 bases and the J gene end by 5 bases; junction bases not matched to a gene: 10. The CDR3 loop spans 15 amino acids. CDR3 nucleotides: TGTGCCAGCAGTCAAATCGGGAGGGCGGCTGAGACCCAGTACTTC. Translated: CASSQIGRAAETQYF.

This chain connects TRBV28 to TRBJ2-3; D is possibly TRBD1 (5 bases). This CDR3 region has 14 residues. From germline, CDR1 is MDHEN and CDR2 SYDVKM. Trimming shortened V by 4 bases and J by 0 bases, and 8 bases separated the two germline ends. CDR3 nucleotides: TGTGCCAGCAGTTCACAGGTCAGCACAGATACGCAGTATTTT. It is translated as CASSSQVSTDTQYF.

As regards this clonotype: A much larger clone lies one base from this, so it may be a read error. The chain uses TRBV6-6 and TRBJ2-6; 10 bases are shared with TRBD2. After removal of 8 bases from V and 0 bases from J, the junction contained 7 bases not matched to a gene. Looked up from germline, CDR1 is MNHNY and CDR2 is SVGAGI (reference sequence). CDR3 length: 17 amino acids. Written as DNA, the CDR3 is TGTGCCAGCCAGGGACTAGCGCTCCTCTCTGGGGCCAACGTCCTGACTTTC. It translates to CASQGLALLSGANVLTF.

This clonotype was picked up many times. The chain uses TRBV20-1 and TRBJ2-7, with 11 bases matching TRBD2. CDR3 length equals 14 residues. After removal of 2 bases from V and 7 bases from J, the junction contained 7 bases not matched to a gene. From germline, CDR1 is DFQATT and CDR2 SNEGSKA (reference sequence). The chain's CDR3 is CSARKSGTSGEQYF. CDR3 sequence (DNA): TGCAGTGCTAGAAAATCCGGGACTAGCGGTGAGCAGTACTTC.